This TCR beta chain is drawn from a study of cytomegalovirus exposure and HLA in healthy donors. In the study overall: An analysis done earlier identified roughly 120 million unique TCR beta sequences from approximately 170 million T cells.

Study-wide results and limits: A classifier reportedly called cytomegalovirus status with high sensitivity and specificity. In a later analysis, TCR association rates varied by HLA locus: DRB1 most, HLA-C fewest. Most TCR beta V segments were productive about 87% or about 30% of the time in an earlier analysis.

The PCR made use of 60 Vbeta and 13 Jbeta primers. Repertoires were generated with immunoSEQ multiplex PCR, while TCRdb's copy carries only in-frame clones and drops some. The sample lists about 91,000 clones; 60% to 65% were seen once. This clone appeared a few times. Its antigen is unknown. Between the trimmed V and J ends, which lost 4 bases and 3 bases, there was a span of 13 bases. The CDR3 covers 14 residues. CDR1 is SNHLY and CDR2 is FYNNEI in the germline V gene. The rearrangement joins TRBV2 to TRBJ2-7; tentative D call: TRBD1 (6 bases). Material: PBMCs. This TCR came from a human donor in good health. The CDR3 region is CASSAQGTSYEQYF. In DNA form, the CDR3 reads TGTGCCAGCAGTGCTCAGGGGACGAGCTACGAGCAGTACTTC.